The entry that follows covers one T cell receptor (beta chain) sequence. Its antigen is as yet unknown. The data belong to a study of OX40 agonist ivuxolimab in advanced cancers. Study-wide context: Hepatocellular carcinoma, melanoma, renal cell or head and neck cancer was diagnosed in the dose-escalation patients. The study's findings and limits: Clonal expansion was among the lowest in partial responders at 0.1-3.0 mg/kg, especially CD8+. Clonal expansion was seen in CD4+ and CD8+ blood T cells by week 6 at 0.1 to 3.0 mg/kg.

Sequencing used immunoSEQ multiplex PCR; TCRdb keeps in-frame clones, though not all of them. The sample includes some 86,000 clones, roughly 94% of them seen just once. Trimming removed 5 bases at V and 8 bases at J, with 9 bases between. CDR1 MNHEY and CDR2 SMNVEV come from the germline V gene (reference sequence). The CDR3 contains 12 residues. The sequence was obtained from an adult with an advanced solid tumor such as melanoma, head and neck, liver or kidney cancer. The rearrangement joins TRBV27 to TRBJ2-2; perhaps TRBD1 as D (5 bases). This sample comprised CD4+ or CD8+ T cells sorted from blood, obtained in a trial of the OX40 agonist ivuxolimab. The DNA of the CDR3 is TGTGCCAGCAGTCTGCGACAGGGGGAGCTGTTTTTT. Translation: CASSLRQGELFF.